These 26 T cell receptor beta chains were sequenced from one sample in a study of blood T cells in healthy people across ages (dated by TCRdb to about 2015). Library construction relied on 5' RACE. A second PCR of about 7 to 12 cycles was run with a J-beta primer mix and a sample-barcoded 5' primer. TCRdb redid the processing of the public reads, applying fastp at Q25 and MiXCR, and retained in-frame beta chains. Every distinct CDR3 protein forms one entry, paired with its most common genes and DNA. This sample comprises 1,800,000 or so distinct CDR3 sequences, 35% to 50% of them detected only once. The ten largest clones take up roughly 23% of the sample. Sequencing used blood. The receptors stem from a human donor in good health.

This clonotype was observed a few times. V gene TRBV7-2 combines with J gene TRBJ1-5; D unresolved. Between the trimmed V and J ends, which lost 4 bases and 9 bases, there was a span of 13 bases. CDR3 length equals 13 residues. Germline V gives CDR1 SGHTA, CDR2 FQGNSA. The CDR3 reads CASSSTVDRPQHF. DNA for the CDR3: TGTGCCAGCAGCTCCACAGTGGATCGGCCCCAGCATTTT. The full variable domain, rest sourced from reference TRBV7-2 and TRBJ1-5, is GAGVSQSPSNKVTEKGKDVELRCDPISGHTALYWYRQSLGQGLEFLIYFQGNSAPDKSGLPSDRFSAERTGGSVSTLTIQRTQQEDSAVYLCASSSTVDRPQHFGDGTRLSIL.

The V gene is TRBV2, the J gene TRBJ2-5, with 7 positions matching TRBD1. CDR1 is SNHLY, CDR2 FYNNEI, per germline. The V and J ends lost 1 base and 3 bases, in that order; junction bases with no gene match: 5. The CDR3 runs to 15 residues. Here the CDR3 reads CASSEGQGDEETQYF. DNA of the CDR3: TGTGCCAGCAGTGAAGGACAGGGAGATGAAGAGACCCAGTACTTC.

This rearrangement joins TRBV4-2 to TRBJ2-7; either TRBD1 or TRBD2 may fit D (7 bases each). This CDR3 comprises 16 residues. The V end lost 1 base, the J end lost 3 bases, and 16 bases lay between the germline ends. The germline gives CDR1 LGHNA, CDR2 YNFKEQ. CDR3 amino acids: CASSQGGGGGLYEQYF. CDR3 nucleotides: TGTGCCAGCAGCCAAGGAGGGGGCGGGGGTCTCTACGAGCAGTACTTC.

This clonotype was detected a few times. The CDR3 sequence: CASSYWDGQQFF. CDR3 sequence (DNA): TGTGCCAGCAGTTATTGGGACGGTCAGCAGTTCTTC. This chain links TRBV6-2 or TRBV6-3 with TRBJ2-1, with D possibly being TRBD1 or TRBD2 (5 bases each). Trimming took 3 bases from V and 11 from J, leaving 11 bases between them. Germline V CDR1 and CDR2: MNHEY, SVGEGT. The CDR3 runs to 12 residues.

This clonotype was observed a few times. This chain connects TRBV11-2 to TRBJ1-2; D call uncertain. The CDR3 has 14 residues. Germline CDR1 SGHAT, CDR2 FQNNGV. V gave up 1 base and J gave up 3 bases, with 9 bases separating them. CDR3 region: CASSLVSGYYGYTF. The CDR3, as DNA: TGTGCCAGCAGCTTAGTGTCCGGGTACTATGGCTACACCTTC.

This clonotype was recorded a few times. The chain couples TRBV20-1 to TRBJ2-3, with D hard to call. This CDR3 region has 15 residues. V shed 0 bases and J shed 2 bases, with 12 bases lying between them. Germline CDR1 reads DFQATT; CDR2 reads SNEGSKA (reference sequence). DNA for the CDR3: TGCAGTGCTAGAGATAGTACCCCTTACACAGATACGCAGTATTTT. This translates into CSARDSTPYTDTQYF.

Ten or more counts support this clonotype. The chain combines TRBV5-1 with TRBJ2-6, with D perhaps TRBD1 (6 bases). Germline V gene data show CDR1 as SGHRS and CDR2 as YFSETQ. V was shortened by 0 bases and J by 4 bases, with 11 bases between the two germline ends. The CDR3 extends over 16 amino acids. The CDR3 loop is CASSLAVGAGANVLTF. The CDR3 DNA sequence: TGCGCCAGCAGCTTGGCCGTGGGGGCCGGGGCCAACGTCCTGACTTTC.

This clonotype showed up just a few times. The rearrangement joins TRBV9 to TRBJ2-1; the D gene is possibly TRBD1 (5 bases). Germline V gives CDR1 SGDLS, CDR2 YYNGEE. The CDR3 spans 15 residues. Trimming took off 3 bases at V and 1 base at J, with 11 bases between the two ends. The CDR3 DNA is TGTGCCAGCAGCGCGCAATCAGGGTCCTACAATGAGCAGTTCTTC. Translated, it gives CASSAQSGSYNEQFF.

The chain joins TRBV9 to TRBJ2-5, with D perhaps matching TRBD1 (5 bases). This CDR3 contains 14 residues. Germline V gene data show CDR1 as SGDLS and CDR2 as YYNGEE. Deletions cut 3 bases from V and 1 base from J, with 10 bases between. The CDR3 nucleotides are TGTGCCAGCAGCGCCAGGGCGGTCCAAGAGACCCAGTACTTC. Its translation: CASSARAVQETQYF.

In its sample, this clonotype was seen a few times. The chain is built from TRBV7-2 and TRBJ2-7, with TRBD2 matching over 7 bases. CDR1 and CDR2 from the germline V gene are SGHTA and FQGNSA. V was pared by 8 bases and J by 4 bases, with 14 bases of the junction left unmatched. This CDR3 has 15 amino acids. The CDR3, as DNA: TGTGCCAGCTCACGGGGGAGGGGTCCCTATTACGAGCAGTACTTC. It is translated as CASSRGRGPYYEQYF. Full variable domain (missing parts from reference TRBV7-2 and TRBJ2-7): GAGVSQSPSNKVTEKGKDVELRCDPISGHTALYWYRQSLGQGLEFLIYFQGNSAPDKSGLPSDRFSAERTGGSVSTLTIQRTQQEDSAVYLCASSRGRGPYYEQYFGPGTRLTVT.

This clonotype was observed a handful of times. The J gene is TRBJ2-4, the V gene TRBV24-1, with TRBD2 as a possible D gene (6 bases). Per germline, CDR1 KGHDR and CDR2 SFDVKD. V lost 4 bases and J lost 6, with 15 bases in between. The CDR3 has 15 residues. The CDR3 loop reads CATSDYGPGRNIQYF. The CDR3, as DNA: TGTGCCACCAGTGACTACGGACCCGGGAGAAACATTCAGTACTTC.

This clonotype was counted a few times. The chain links TRBV2 to TRBJ2-3; D unclear. From germline, CDR1 is SNHLY and CDR2 FYNNEI. The CDR3 is 11 amino acids. With 8 bases removed from V and 7 bases from J, the gap between germline ends came to 10 bases. The CDR3 coding sequence is TGTGCCAGCGTCGAGGCGTATACGCAGTATTTT. Protein product: CASVEAYTQYF.

This clonotype showed up just a few times. The chain links TRBV27 to TRBJ2-7, with TRBD1 as a possible D gene (6 bases). V shed 5 bases and J shed 2 bases, with 13 bases lying between them. The germline V gene encodes CDR1 MNHEY and CDR2 SMNVEV (reference sequence). CDR3 size: 14 residues. Written as DNA, the CDR3 is TGTGCCAGCAGTCAGACAGGCATCCCCTACGAGCAGTACTTC. The encoded protein is CASSQTGIPYEQYF.

A few counts support this clonotype. The gene calls are TRBV6-5 and TRBJ2-7; perhaps TRBD1 as D (6 bases). The CDR3 sequence is 15 residues long. The V gene lost 6 bases and the J gene lost 2 bases, with 17 bases spanning the gap. Germline CDR1 reads MNHEY; CDR2 reads SVGAGI. The CDR3 DNA reads TGTGCCAGCAGGACCAATACAGGGCTCCCCTACGAGCAGTACTTC. Residues: CASRTNTGLPYEQYF.

This clonotype was seen a few times. The chain couples TRBV27 to TRBJ2-5; possible D gene TRBD2, 5 bases. The germline CDR1 and CDR2 sequences are MNHEY and SMNVEV (reference sequence). V gave up 5 bases and J gave up 2 bases, with 18 bases separating them. The CDR3 runs to 16 residues. The CDR3 spells CASSTAGRREQETQYF. For the CDR3, the DNA is TGTGCCAGCAGTACCGCAGGCCGACGGGAACAAGAGACCCAGTACTTC.

This clonotype turned up a few times. The V and J genes are TRBV5-1 and TRBJ1-2, with 8 bases identical to TRBD1. V trimming: 4 bases; J trimming: 8 bases; junction bases outside the gene matches: 10. Looked up from germline, CDR1 is SGHRS and CDR2 is YFSETQ. The CDR3 totals 14 residues. CDR3 sequence: CASSMDRASVGYTF. In nucleotides, the CDR3 is TGCGCCAGCAGCATGGACAGGGCGTCCGTGGGCTACACCTTC.

This clonotype has a count of ten or more. The chain uses TRBV7-2 and TRBJ2-7, with D possibly being TRBD1 or TRBD2 (5 bases each). The germline gives CDR1 SGHTA, CDR2 FQGNSA. Trimming removed 5 bases from V and 1 base from J, with 15 bases in between. The CDR3 extends over 15 amino acids. CDR3 sequence reads: CASSGARGFSYEQYF. DNA of the CDR3: TGTGCCAGCAGCGGCGCGAGGGGCTTTTCCTACGAGCAGTACTTC.

V gene TRBV6-5 combines with J gene TRBJ1-4, with D unclear. The germline V gene encodes CDR1 MNHEY and CDR2 SVGAGI. V was shortened by 5 bases and J by 8 bases, with 15 bases between the two germline ends. This CDR3 is built from 14 residues. As DNA, the CDR3 is TGTGCCAGCAGTCCCAAGGACGGGAGGGAAAAACTGTTTTTT. This translates into CASSPKDGREKLFF.

Turning to this clonotype: A much larger clone sits a single nucleotide away, making a read error possible. The chain recombines TRBV2 with TRBJ2-7; D remains ambiguous. This CDR3 comprises 11 residues. Germline-derived CDR1 and CDR2 are SNHLY and FYNNEI. This CDR3 is CASSEIYEQCF. The CDR3 region has the DNA TGTGCCAGCAGTGAAATCTACGAGCAGTGCTTC.

In its sample, this clonotype was seen a few times. The gene calls are TRBV6-1 and TRBJ1-2; D gene unclear. The V end was cut by 7 bases, the J end by 0 bases, with 21 bases between. The CDR3 is made up of 17 amino acids. Germline V gene data show CDR1 as MNHNS and CDR2 as SASEGT. CDR3 coding DNA: TGTGCCAGCACCTCGTTCTCCACAGATTCGGCTAACTATGGCTACACCTTC. This translates into CASTSFSTDSANYGYTF.

The chain joins TRBV7-9 to TRBJ1-6; 8 bases agree with TRBD1. After removal of 5 bases from V and 10 bases from J, the junction contained 10 bases not matched to a gene. The CDR3 is 15 amino acids. Germline CDR1 is SEHNR and CDR2 is FQNEAQ (reference sequence). CDR3 loop: CASSIGTGWGSPLHF. The CDR3 coding sequence is TGTGCCAGCAGCATCGGGACAGGTTGGGGATCACCCCTCCACTTT. The whole variable domain, filled in from reference TRBV7-9 and TRBJ1-6, reads DTGVSQNPRHKITKRGQNVTFRCDPISEHNRLYWYRQTLGQGPEFLTYFQNEAQLEKSRLLSDRFSAERPKGSFSTLEIQRTEQGDSAMYLCASSIGTGWGSPLHFGNGTRLTVT.

This chain joins TRBV4-2 and TRBJ1-2; D unclear. Per germline, CDR1 LGHNA and CDR2 YNFKEQ. This CDR3 region has 13 residues. V was shortened by 2 bases and J by 7 bases, with 11 bases between the two germline ends. CDR3: CASSQRGSFGYTF. CDR3 nucleotide sequence: TGTGCCAGCAGCCAACGGGGAAGCTTTGGCTACACCTTC.

V usage is TRBV4-1 and J usage is TRBJ2-1; D unresolved. Germline V lookup: CDR1 MGHRA, CDR2 YSYEKL. This CDR3 has 16 amino acids. V was clipped by 7 bases and J by 0 bases, with 16 bases between them. The CDR3 coding sequence is TGCGCCAGCAACCACCCTGCCTCTAGCTCCTACAATGAGCAGTTCTTC. It is translated as CASNHPASSSYNEQFF.

V and J are TRBV18 and TRBJ2-5; D remains unclear. This CDR3 region has 12 residues. Trimming pared 3 bases from V and 5 bases from J, leaving 7 bases between. Germline V CDR1 and CDR2: KGHSH, LQKENI. The CDR3 is CASSPPTETQYF. In DNA form, the CDR3 reads TGTGCCAGCTCACCCCCGACGGAGACCCAGTACTTC. The full variable domain, in which reference TRBV18 and TRBJ2-5 provide the parts outside the CDR3, is NAGVMQNPRHLVRRRGQEARLRCSPMKGHSHVYWYRQLPEEGLKFMVYLQKENIIDESGMPKERFSAEFPKEGPSILRIQQVVRGDSAAYFCASSPPTETQYFGPGTRLLVL.

This clonotype showed up just a few times. This rearrangement joins TRBV7-8 to TRBJ2-1; 9 bases are a match to TRBD2. J was trimmed by 4 bases and V by 3 bases; bases with no gene match: 7. Germline V gives CDR1 SGHVS, CDR2 FQNEAQ. This CDR3 is 16 amino acids long. The CDR3 region is CASSLMGLAGYNEQFF. CDR3 DNA: TGTGCCAGCAGCTTGATGGGGCTAGCGGGGTACAATGAGCAGTTCTTC.

In its sample, this clonotype was seen a few times. The V and J genes are TRBV10-3 and TRBJ2-5; 12 positions match TRBD2. The CDR3 covers 16 residues. Germline V gene lookup returns CDR1 ENHRY and CDR2 SYGVKD. Germline trimming cut 0 bases from V and 5 bases from J; bases unmatched to any gene: 4. The CDR3 DNA reads as TGTGCCATCAGTGAGTCGGCTAGCGGGGGGGCCGAGACCCAGTACTTC. Its translation: CAISESASGGAETQYF.